This entry features one TCR beta chain sequence. Its antigen is still unknown. Per-base qualities were not stored, and no clone one base away is much larger. TCRbeta CDR3 regions were amplified from genomic DNA by means of the immunoSEQ Assay, a bias-controlled multiplex PCR. The original methods were these. The number of nucleated cells in each sample was estimated from the amplification of reference gene primers within the assay. To quantify the absolute abundance of each unique TCRbeta CDR3 rearrangement, sequence reads were collapsed and filtered. Productive Simpson clonality was computed per sample as the square root of Simpson's diversity index over productive rearrangements. TCRdb limited this immuneACCESS table to in-frame rearrangements with V and J called. A share of clones is missing; checked studies link under half to unresolved V genes, and the rest is unexplained. D and trimming come from the DNA, and the V and J calls and clone size come from that table. The sample table lists under 250,000 clones, over 70% of them with a count of one. The ten largest clones represent less than 3% of the sample.

These data are taken from a study of blood T cell repertoires in COVID-19 (TCRdb year 2020). Some background on the complete study: Samples from collaborators originated in the United States, Italy and Spain and spanned both the acute and convalescent phases of COVID-19. Samples came from the ongoing ImmuneRACE study (first 160 participants) plus 1,254 subjects from 6 global collaborators. HLA class I and class II types, where available, came from metadata supplied by the sample provider rather than from assay-based typing. The repertoires were released in a freely available public database meant as a resource for research on the immune response to SARS-CoV-2. The material from the prospective study consisted of cDNA or gDNA derived from T cells, B-cell-depleted T cells, or PBMCs. Deeply sampled blood TCRbeta repertoires from subjects exposed to, actively infected with, or recovered from COVID-19 were included in the dataset. Sample metadata almost always included a de-identified subject ID, COVID-19 status, age in years and sex. What the research found in general, with its limitations: The amount of clinical and demographic metadata varied by source and participant and was provided uncurated.

Relative to germline, V is 3 bases shorter and J is 8 bases shorter, with 19 bases between their ends. Including cysteine and phenylalanine, the CDR3 has 15 amino acids. Of the read, only the CDR3 DNA is kept; its 45 bases are in frame from base 1. CDR1 ENHRY and CDR2 SYGVKD are derived from the germline V gene. The collaborating institutions used their own protocols to collect whole blood in K2EDTA tubes. For TCRbeta analysis, collaborators shipped samples as frozen whole blood, isolated PBMCs, or DNA extracted from either of those sample types. Rearrangement joined TRBV10-3 to TRBJ1-2, with the D gene too uncertain to name. What was sequenced was peripheral blood. This TCR derives from a man aged 45-65 years with active or convalescent COVID-19. The base sequence is TGTGCCATCAGTGAACCTGGGCCAGGAACTAGGGGCTACACCTTC. Translated, this gives CAISEPGPGTRGYTF.